A selection of T cell receptor beta chains follows, all from one sample in a study of CD8 T cells in Susac syndrome. TCRdb used MiXCR to reprocess the immunoSEQ multiplex PCR reads, holding one entry per CDR3 protein. The data show roughly 200,000 distinct CDR3 sequences, with around 95% seen just once and 0.082% held by the top ten. Sequencing input: CD4+ T cells from PBMCs. These receptors originate from a human donor with multiple sclerosis. CDR3s include the opening cysteine and the closing phenylalanine or tryptophan. A D gene is named only where the DNA matches it firmly. Rows may omit the clone size; those that give it use once, few, many or a size class.

cdr3_nt cdr3_aa j_call d_call clone_size v_call
TGTGCCACCAGTGATCCCGGGACAGGGTCAGATACGCAGTATTTT CATSDPGTGSDTQYF TRBJ2-3 TRBD1 NA TRBV24-1
TGTGCCTGGAGTGTACTCCCAGACACTGAAGCTTTCTTT CAWSVLPDTEAFF TRBJ1-1 NA NA TRBV30
TGTGCCAGCAGACCCGAGACCGTGAACACTGAAGCTTTCTTT CASRPETVNTEAFF TRBJ1-1 NA NA TRBV3-1
TGCAGCGCTGAGGTTGAGGTCCTTAACTATGGCTACACCTTC CSAEVEVLNYGYTF TRBJ1-2 NA NA TRBV29-1
TGTGCCAGCAGCGACAGGGGGTCACCCCTCCACTTT CASSDRGSPLHF TRBJ1-6 TRBD1 NA TRBV3-1
TGCAGCGTTGAAAGAAGGGACACCGGGGAGCTGTTTTTT CSVERRDTGELFF TRBJ2-2 NA NA TRBV29-1
TGTGCCAGCAGCAGGGTAGCGGGGGGCTACAATGAGCAGTTCTTC CASSRVAGGYNEQFF TRBJ2-1 TRBD2 NA TRBV5-6
TGTGCCAGTCAGGGGGACAATCAGCCCCAGCATTTT CASQGDNQPQHF TRBJ1-5 TRBD1 NA TRBV2
TGTGCCAGCAGCGACTACCAGCCCCAGCATTTT CASSDYQPQHF TRBJ1-5 NA NA TRBV9
TGTGCCAGCAGCTTTGGGGGCTCCAAAAACATTCAGTACTTC CASSFGGSKNIQYF TRBJ2-4 NA NA TRBV7-8
TGTGCCAGCAGCGTAGCTGAGGGGGCTTCACCCCTCCACTTT CASSVAEGASPLHF TRBJ1-6 TRBD1 NA TRBV9
TGTGCCAGCAGCCTCCGTGACGTCCTGACTTTC CASSLRDVLTF TRBJ2-6 NA NA TRBV3-1
TGCAGTGCTAGACCCGGAGCGGGGCTCGAAGAGACCCAGTACTTC CSARPGAGLEETQYF TRBJ2-5 TRBD2 NA TRBV20-1
TGTGCCAGCAGCTTAGCGCAGGGGCTGGATCAGCCCCAGCATTTT CASSLAQGLDQPQHF TRBJ1-5 NA NA TRBV7-2
TGCGCCGGGGAGGGGGATGAGCAGTTCTTC CAGEGDEQFF TRBJ2-1 NA NA TRBV5-1
TGTGCCAGCAGTTATACAGGGGGCAATCAGCCCCAGCATTTT CASSYTGGNQPQHF TRBJ1-5 TRBD1 NA TRBV12-3/TRBV12-4
TGTGCCATCTCAACCTCGGGGATCCCCACAGATACGCAGTATTTT CAISTSGIPTDTQYF TRBJ2-3 NA NA TRBV13
TGCAGCGTTGAGGCCCGAAGGGGGTCCGGGGAGCTGTTTTTT CSVEARRGSGELFF TRBJ2-2 NA NA TRBV29-1
TGCAGCGTTGACCGGGGGGTGGGCACTGAAGCTTTCTTT CSVDRGVGTEAFF TRBJ1-1 NA NA TRBV29-1
TGTGCCAGCAGTATTGACCCCTATGGCTACACCTTC CASSIDPYGYTF TRBJ1-2 NA NA TRBV12-3/TRBV12-4
TGTGCCAGCAGGAAAACAGGGGGCTCTGAAGCTTTCTTT CASRKTGGSEAFF TRBJ1-1 TRBD1 NA TRBV5-6
TGTGCCAGCAGCGTCCGGGACCAACCCCCCTCTGAGCAGTTCTTC CASSVRDQPPSEQFF TRBJ2-1 NA NA TRBV9
TGTGCCAGCAGCTTAGGGACACCCGAGCAGTTCTTC CASSLGTPEQFF TRBJ2-1 NA NA TRBV7-9
TGCAGCGTTGCCGTCGGCCACCCAAGCTACGAGCAGTACTTC CSVAVGHPSYEQYF TRBJ2-7 NA NA TRBV29-1
TGTGCCAGCGATAGGGGCCCAGATACGCAGTATTTT CASDRGPDTQYF TRBJ2-3 NA NA TRBV7-2
TGCGCCAGCAGCCTGGGACAGGAGTACAATGAGCAGTTCTTC CASSLGQEYNEQFF TRBJ2-1 TRBD1 NA TRBV5-1
TGTGCCAGCAGCTTTAATACTAACACTGAAGCTTTCTTT CASSFNTNTEAFF TRBJ1-1 NA NA TRBV7-9
TGTGCCAGCAGCATAGACGGACAGGGTTGGGATGAGCAGTTCTTC CASSIDGQGWDEQFF TRBJ2-1 TRBD1 NA TRBV7-2
TGTGCCAGCAGCCCACAGGGTGCCCTCCGTTACAATGAGCAGTTCTTC CASSPQGALRYNEQFF TRBJ2-1 NA NA TRBV14
TGTGCCAGCAGCTGGGCGAACACTGAAGCTTTCTTT CASSWANTEAFF TRBJ1-1 NA NA TRBV7-9
TGTGCCTGGAGTACAGGGGCAAGCTCCTATAATTCACCCCTCCACTTT CAWSTGASSYNSPLHF TRBJ1-6 TRBD1 NA TRBV30
TGTGCCAGCAGCCAAGGAGTACGGAATGGAAACACCATATATTTT CASSQGVRNGNTIYF TRBJ1-3 NA NA TRBV3-1
TGTGCCAGCAGCTTCTTGGGCGGGGGAGTTAATCAGCCCCAGCATTTT CASSFLGGGVNQPQHF TRBJ1-5 NA once TRBV12-3/TRBV12-4
TGTGCCAGCAGCCCGACCAGCGGGCCCCAAGGGGCCTATGGCTACACCTTC CASSPTSGPQGAYGYTF TRBJ1-2 NA NA TRBV7-3
TGCACCTTCTCCAGGCAGGGGGACACTGAAGCTTTCTTT CTFSRQGDTEAFF TRBJ1-1 TRBD1 NA TRBV29-1
TGTGCCACCAGCAGAGTTTATAGGGAGAATTCACCCCTCCACTTT CATSRVYRENSPLHF TRBJ1-6 NA NA TRBV15
TGTGCCAGCAACGTGGCGCGTGATACAGATACGCAGTATTTT CASNVARDTDTQYF TRBJ2-3 NA NA TRBV2
TGTGCTAGTGGGTCGGACAGGGGCTACAATGAGCAGTTCTTC CASGSDRGYNEQFF TRBJ2-1 TRBD1 NA TRBV12-5